The 3 T cell receptor beta chains below all came from one sample that was sequenced in a study of CD8 T cells in ankylosing spondylitis. TCRdb passed the 5' RACE reads through MiXCR, listing each CDR3 protein once. This table has 200,000 to 300,000 distinct CDR3 sequences, approximately 9% appearing once. Sequencing was performed on blood, either unsorted or a sorted T cell fraction (not recorded which). Receptor source: a male donor with ankylosing spondylitis or in good health (not recorded which).

There are many counts of this clonotype. The chain couples TRBV14 to TRBJ2-3, with 9 bases fitting TRBD2. The CDR3 length is 15 residues. CDR1 is SGHDN, CDR2 FVKESK, per germline. V was clipped by 3 bases and J by 10 bases; unmatched bases: 11. The CDR3 loop reads CASSHLRGGEMAQYF. Here the CDR3 DNA reads TGTGCCAGCAGCCATCTGCGGGGGGGCGAGATGGCGCAGTATTTT.

This chain joins TRBV7-8 and TRBJ2-3; TRBD1 or TRBD2 may be the D gene (6 bases each). The CDR3 is made up of 16 amino acids. The V gene's germline CDR1 is SGHVS and CDR2 FQNEAQ. Trimming removed 5 bases from V and 2 bases from J, with 17 bases in between. As DNA, the CDR3 is TGTGCCAGCAGCATAAACAGGGACTTCAACACAGATACGCAGTATTTT. Translation gives CASSINRDFNTDTQYF.

Points on this clonotype: This sequence may be a read error, since a much larger clone differs from it by one base. The chain links TRBV5-6 to TRBJ2-7; 12 positions agree with TRBD2. The CDR3 runs to 17 residues. Germline CDR1 SGHDT, CDR2 YYEEEE. CDR3 in DNA: TGTACCAGCAGCTTCGGACTAGCGGGAAGGAGGCCCTACGAGCAGTACTTC. It translates to CTSSFGLAGRRPYEQYF.